The 22 T cell receptor beta chains given below trace back to one sample, sequenced in a study of cytomegalovirus exposure and HLA in healthy donors (dated by TCRdb to 2016 to 2017). To prepare the library, the immunoSEQ multiplex PCR assay was applied. The multiplex PCR relied on a mix of 60 forward primers for TCR Vbeta segments and 13 reverse primers for TCR Jbeta segments. In TCRdb, the immuneACCESS table is reduced to in-frame sequences with V and J assigned. These tables do not hold every clone; where another copy was compared, an unresolved V gene accounts for under half, and the others remain unexplained. This sample is represented by around 160,000 clones; around 67% of them were singletons. The top ten clones comprise around 4.5% of the sample. The sequencing sample was made of PBMCs. These TCRs come from a woman between 18 and 29 years old in good health and CMV-seropositive.

V gene TRBV2 combines with J gene TRBJ1-5; 7 nucleotides align to TRBD1. Germline loops: CDR1 SNHLY, CDR2 FYNNEI. Trimming cost V 6 bases and J 1 base; bases outside gene matches: 9. The CDR3 sequence is 16 residues long. CDR3 DNA sequence: TGTGCCAGCAGGGGTCACGACAGGGCGAGCAATCAGCCCCAGCATTTT. Its protein product is CASRGHDRASNQPQHF.

This chain joins TRBV30 and TRBJ1-3; the match to TRBD1 covers 7 bases. The CDR3 runs 15 residues. Germline CDR1 and CDR2: GTSNPN and SVGIG (reference sequence). The V gene end was trimmed by 3 bases and the J gene end by 0 bases; junction bases not matched to a gene: 5. CDR3 amino acids: CAWRRDSHSGNTIYF. The DNA for the CDR3 is TGTGCCTGGAGGCGGGACAGCCACTCTGGAAACACCATATATTTT. The full variable domain, rest sourced from reference TRBV30 and TRBJ1-3, is SQTIHQWPATLVQPVGSPLSLECTVEGTSNPNLYWYRQAAGRGLQLLFYSVGIGQISSEVPQNLSASRPQDRQFILSSKKLLLSDSGFYLCAWRRDSHSGNTIYFGEGSWLTVV.

The V gene is TRBV7-3, the J gene TRBJ2-6; no clear D gene. This CDR3 spans 15 amino acids. Germline V gene sequence: CDR1 SGHTA, CDR2 FQGTGA. V lost 4 bases, J lost 2 bases, and 9 bases lay in between. CDR3 coding DNA: TGTGCCAGCAGCTCTCGATCGGCTGGGGCCAACGTCCTGACTTTC. Translating gives CASSSRSAGANVLTF. The entire variable domain, with the rest obtained from reference TRBV7-3 and TRBJ2-6, is as follows: GAGVSQTPSNKVTEKGKYVELRCDPISGHTALYWYRQSLGQGPEFLIYFQGTGAADDSGLPNDRFFAVRPEGSVSTLKIQRTERGDSAVYLCASSSRSAGANVLTFGAGSRLTVL.

V usage is TRBV27 and J usage is TRBJ1-5, with D possibly being TRBD1 (6 bases). CDR3 size: 14 residues. V was shortened by 6 bases and J by 2 bases, with 11 bases between the two germline ends. CDR1 and CDR2 (germline): MNHEY, SMNVEV (reference sequence). In nucleotides, the CDR3 is TGTGCCAGCAGCCTCTACAGGGGCAATCAGCCCCAGCATTTT. This gives the protein CASSLYRGNQPQHF.

The CDR3 coding sequence is TGTGCCAGTTTATCCGCGGATCACAGGGGCCGTAACTATGGCTACACCTTC. Encoded protein: CASLSADHRGRNYGYTF. V is TRBV19 and J is TRBJ1-2; 7 nucleotides align to TRBD1. The CDR3 covers 17 residues. Germline lookup yields CDR1 LNHDA and CDR2 SQIVND (reference sequence). The V gene end was trimmed by 8 bases and the J gene end by 1 base; junction bases not matched to a gene: 16.

This chain uses TRBV7-6 with TRBJ2-7; 7 positions match TRBD1. Unmatched junction bases numbered 6, after V lost 4 bases and J lost 3 bases. This CDR3 comprises 14 residues. The V gene's germline CDR1 is SGHVS and CDR2 FNYEAQ. Written as DNA, the CDR3 is TGTGCCAGCAGCTCCGAGGGGACAGACTACGAGCAGTACTTC. Its translation: CASSSEGTDYEQYF.

J is TRBJ1-2 and V is TRBV28, with a weak D call TRBD1 (5 bases). Germline CDR1 and CDR2: MDHEN and SYDVKM. V lost 4 bases and J lost 4, with 19 bases in between. The CDR3 runs to 16 residues. For the CDR3, the DNA is TGTGCCAGCAGTTACGGGGGAACGGGAGGAGGCTATGGCTACACCTTC. Translation gives CASSYGGTGGGYGYTF.

The J gene is TRBJ2-3, the V gene TRBV7-8, with unresolved D. Germline CDR1 is SGHVS and CDR2 is FQNEAQ. V was clipped by 6 bases and J by 6 bases, with 19 bases between them. This CDR3 spans 15 amino acids. The CDR3 DNA is TGTGCCAGCAGTCAGGCCCATCATCAATCGGATACGCAGTATTTT. The encoded protein is CASSQAHHQSDTQYF.

The CDR3 sequence is CASSPTGLAGFYEQYF. The DNA for the CDR3 is TGTGCCAGCAGCCCCACGGGACTAGCGGGGTTCTACGAGCAGTACTTC. The rearrangement uses TRBV7-9 and TRBJ2-7, with 13 bases identical to TRBD2. This CDR3 contains 16 residues. Looked up from germline, CDR1 is SEHNR and CDR2 is FQNEAQ (reference sequence). V lost 5 bases to trimming and J lost 3 bases; unmatched junction nucleotides: 7.

The chain carries TRBV14 and TRBJ2-3; D ambiguous. V was trimmed by 4 bases and J by 4 bases, leaving 9 bases between them. CDR3 length: 13 residues. CDR1 is SGHDN and CDR2 is FVKESK in the germline V gene. CDR3 DNA: TGTGCCAGCAGCCCCCTTGGCCCAGATACGCAGTATTTT. Translating gives CASSPLGPDTQYF.

This clone turned up a few times. The genes are TRBV29-1 and TRBJ1-2; 7 bases line up with TRBD1. The CDR3 is 13 residues long. CDR1 and CDR2 from the germline V gene are SQVTM and ANQGSEA. Trimming took 2 bases from V and 8 from J; bases not matched to a gene: 8. CDR3 region: CSVEHWDSRGYTF. The CDR3 DNA follows: TGCAGCGTTGAACATTGGGACAGCCGAGGCTACACCTTC.

Here the CDR3 reads CASSQSGQGIRTEAFF. The DNA of the CDR3 is TGCGCCAGCAGCCAGTCCGGACAGGGGATTCGAACTGAAGCTTTCTTT. The rearrangement links TRBV4-1 to TRBJ1-1, with TRBD1 identical over 9 bases. The germline V gene has CDR1 MGHRA and CDR2 YSYEKL. The length of the CDR3 is 16 residues. The V segment lost 3 bases and the J segment 5 bases; nucleotides outside the gene matches: 10.

CDR3 sequence (DNA): TGCGCCAGCAGCCAAGATCGGTGGAGCGGGGGGGCAGGTACGCAGTATTTT. Protein: CASSQDRWSGGAGTQYF. The chain links TRBV4-3 to TRBJ2-3; 10 nucleotides agree with TRBD2. The germline gives CDR1 LGHNA, CDR2 YSLEER. The V gene end was trimmed by 0 bases and the J gene end by 8 bases; junction bases not matched to a gene: 11. This CDR3 is 17 amino acids long.

The V and J genes are TRBV5-3 and TRBJ1-4; 9 positions match TRBD1. TRBV5-3 is annotated as an ORF whose role is uncertain. This CDR3 has 16 residues. After removal of 0 bases from V and 5 bases from J, the junction contained 5 bases not matched to a gene. CDR3: CARSLATGTGNEKLFF. As DNA, the CDR3 is TGTGCCAGAAGCTTGGCGACCGGGACAGGGAATGAAAAACTGTTTTTT.

This clone has a handful of counts. Other DNA sequences in the sample encode the same CDR3. The chain combines TRBV18 with TRBJ2-5, with 8 bases identical to TRBD2. CDR1 is KGHSH, CDR2 LQKENI, per germline. V trimming: 2 bases; J trimming: 4 bases; junction bases outside the gene matches: 3. The CDR3 length is 14 residues. CDR3 protein: CASSPSGGRETQYF. The CDR3 coding sequence is TGTGCCAGCTCACCATCGGGGGGGCGAGAGACCCAGTACTTC. Full variable domain (rest looked up from reference TRBV18 and TRBJ2-5): NAGVMQNPRHLVRRRGQEARLRCSPMKGHSHVYWYRQLPEEGLKFMVYLQKENIIDESGMPKERFSAEFPKEGPSILRIQQVVRGDSAAYFCASSPSGGRETQYFGPGTRLLVL.

V usage is TRBV28 and J usage is TRBJ2-7; 8 nucleotides match TRBD2. Per germline, CDR1 MDHEN and CDR2 SYDVKM. J was trimmed by 6 bases and V by 6 bases; bases with no gene match: 4. This CDR3 contains 12 residues. In DNA, the CDR3 is TGTGCCAGCAGCGGGAGGGCCGGCGAGCAGTACTTC. Residues: CASSGRAGEQYF.

The V gene is TRBV5-5, the J gene TRBJ2-3; tentative D call: TRBD2 (5 bases). The germline CDR1 and CDR2 sequences are SGHKS and YYEKEE (reference sequence). The CDR3 length is 15 residues. The germline V and J ends were trimmed by 4 bases and 3 bases, with 15 bases remaining between them. CDR3: CASSPPGVGTDTQYF. In DNA form, the CDR3 reads TGTGCCAGCAGCCCTCCCGGGGTAGGAACAGATACGCAGTATTTT. The full variable domain, rest sourced from reference TRBV5-5 and TRBJ2-3, is DAGVTQSPTHLIKTRGQQVTLRCSPISGHKSVSWYQQVLGQGPQFIFQYYEKEERGRGNFPDRFSARQFPNYSSELNVNALLLGDSALYLCASSPPGVGTDTQYFGPGTRLTVL.

The chain uses TRBV5-1 and TRBJ1-3, with 7 bases fitting TRBD1. Germline V gene lookup returns CDR1 SGHRS and CDR2 YFSETQ. Trimming cost V 0 bases and J 3 bases; bases outside gene matches: 0. This CDR3 contains 14 residues. The CDR3 DNA follows: TGCGCCAGCAGCTTGGGACAGGGTGGAAACACCATATATTTT. Amino acids: CASSLGQGGNTIYF.

The chain carries TRBV19 and TRBJ1-5; the D gene is possibly TRBD1 (5 bases). In germline, CDR1 is LNHDA, CDR2 SQIVND (reference sequence). This CDR3 comprises 14 residues. Trimming took off 7 bases at V and 9 bases at J, with 19 bases between the two ends. The CDR3 nucleotides read TGTGCCAGTATTACCTCGGCAGGGAAGGGGCCCCAGCATTTT. Translation: CASITSAGKGPQHF.

The chain carries TRBV6-5 and TRBJ1-2; 7 bases agree with TRBD1. With 5 bases clipped from V and 1 base from J, the junction kept 7 bases outside the gene matches. Germline V gene data show CDR1 as MNHEY and CDR2 as SVGAGI. The CDR3 extends over 15 amino acids. The CDR3 DNA reads as TGTGCCAGCAGTGGGACAGATTTCTTTAACTATGGCTACACCTTC. Protein sequence: CASSGTDFFNYGYTF.

The chain links TRBV4-3 to TRBJ2-1; 8 bases fit TRBD2. This CDR3 region has 20 residues. CDR1 is LGHNA, CDR2 YSLEER, per germline. V dropped 2 bases and J dropped 5; count of bases not matched to a gene: 20. CDR3 amino acids: CASSQFSGTSRLSFHNEQFF. CDR3 nucleotides: TGCGCCAGCAGCCAATTCTCCGGGACTAGTCGTCTTTCTTTCCACAATGAGCAGTTCTTC.

The chain combines TRBV7-3 with TRBJ2-2, with 7 nucleotides matching TRBD1. V gave up 1 base and J gave up 1 base; unmatched junction bases: 3. Germline V gives CDR1 SGHTA, CDR2 FQGTGA. The CDR3 consists of 16 residues. The CDR3 is CASSLMRTGNTGELFF. The CDR3 DNA reads TGTGCCAGCAGCTTAATGCGGACAGGGAACACCGGGGAGCTGTTTTTT.